This is a list of T cell receptor beta chains from one sample in a study of T-cell reconstitution after alpha-beta-depleted transplantation in children. In TCRdb, the PCR reads were re-called with MiXCR into one record per CDR3 protein. The data hold roughly 400,000 distinct CDR3 sequences, with approximately 41% observed a single time. The sequenced sample was PBMCs, obtained before TCRalphabeta/CD19-depleted stem cell transplant. Receptor source: a girl between 2 and 10 years old with aplastic anemia, due to receive a stem cell transplant. The conserved cysteine and the conserved F or W are not part of the CDR3 here. The order of the fields is V gene, J gene, CDR3 protein.

TRBV5-5	TRBJ2-1	ASSLEWAGDEQF
TRBV6-1	TRBJ2-7	ASSREMGYEQY
TRBV29-1	TRBJ2-3	SGRKGQRDTQY
TRBV20-1	TRBJ2-2	SARSQGSAGELF
TRBV7-2	TRBJ2-1	ASSPSRGDEQF
TRBV11-2	TRBJ2-1	ASIHLPGQGHNEQF
TRBV4-1	TRBJ1-2	ASSQPLPRRDRGNYGYT
TRBV2	TRBJ2-3	ASTGQEIDTQY
TRBV20-1	TRBJ2-7	SARGGRSYEQY
TRBV24-1	TRBJ2-4	ATSGGQTAAKNIQY
TRBV20-1	TRBJ2-5	SARTGILETQY
TRBV20-1	TRBJ2-1	SAPRRDEQF
TRBV4-1	TRBJ2-5	ASTPRILVGVEETQY